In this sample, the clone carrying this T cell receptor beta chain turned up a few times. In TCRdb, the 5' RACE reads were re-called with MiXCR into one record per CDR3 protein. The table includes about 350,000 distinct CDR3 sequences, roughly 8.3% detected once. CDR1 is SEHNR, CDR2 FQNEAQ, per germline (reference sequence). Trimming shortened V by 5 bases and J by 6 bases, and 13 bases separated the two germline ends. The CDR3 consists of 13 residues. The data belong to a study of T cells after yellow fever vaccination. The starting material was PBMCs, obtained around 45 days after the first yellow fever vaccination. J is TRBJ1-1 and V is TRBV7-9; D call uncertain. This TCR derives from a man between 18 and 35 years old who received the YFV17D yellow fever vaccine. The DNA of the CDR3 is TGTGCCAGCAGCCCTTGGACGGAAGCTGAAGCTTTCTTT. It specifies CASSPWTEAEAFF.